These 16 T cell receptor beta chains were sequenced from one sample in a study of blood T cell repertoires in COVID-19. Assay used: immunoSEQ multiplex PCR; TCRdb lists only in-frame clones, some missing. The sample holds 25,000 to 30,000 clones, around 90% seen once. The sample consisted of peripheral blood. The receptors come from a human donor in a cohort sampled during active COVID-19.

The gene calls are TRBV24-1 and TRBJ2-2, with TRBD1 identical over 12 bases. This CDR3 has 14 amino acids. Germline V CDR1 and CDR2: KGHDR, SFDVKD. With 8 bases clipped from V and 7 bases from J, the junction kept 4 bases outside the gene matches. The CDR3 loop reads CATNGTGGIGELFF. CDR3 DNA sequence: TGTGCCACCAACGGGACAGGGGGCATCGGGGAGCTGTTTTTT.

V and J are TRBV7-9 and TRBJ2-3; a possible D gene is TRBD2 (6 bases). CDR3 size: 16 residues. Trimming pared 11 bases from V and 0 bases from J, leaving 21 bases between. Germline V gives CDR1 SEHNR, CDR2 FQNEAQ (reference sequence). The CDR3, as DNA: TGTGCCTCCCCGCAGGACCGTGGGACTAGCACAGATACGCAGTATTTT. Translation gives CASPQDRGTSTDTQYF.

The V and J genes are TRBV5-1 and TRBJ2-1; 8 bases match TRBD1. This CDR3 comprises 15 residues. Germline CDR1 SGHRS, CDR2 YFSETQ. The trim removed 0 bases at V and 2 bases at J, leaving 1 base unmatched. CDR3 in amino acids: CASSLETGAYNEQFF. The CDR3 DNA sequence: TGCGCCAGCAGCTTGGAGACAGGGGCCTACAATGAGCAGTTCTTC.

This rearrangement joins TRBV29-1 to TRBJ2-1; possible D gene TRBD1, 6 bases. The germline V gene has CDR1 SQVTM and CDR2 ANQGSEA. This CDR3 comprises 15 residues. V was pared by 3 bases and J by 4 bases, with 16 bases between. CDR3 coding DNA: TGCAGCGTTGATTTGGTACAGGGTCCTTACAATGAGCAGTTCTTC. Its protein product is CSVDLVQGPYNEQFF.

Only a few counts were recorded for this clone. CDR3 DNA sequence: TGTGCCAGCTCACCTAGCACGTCGAACACGCAGTATTTT. Translated, it gives CASSPSTSNTQYF. The V call is TRBV18, the J call TRBJ2-3; D is ambiguous. This CDR3 comprises 13 residues. Germline V gene data show CDR1 as KGHSH and CDR2 as LQKENI. Trimming removed 3 bases at V and 9 bases at J, with 13 bases between.

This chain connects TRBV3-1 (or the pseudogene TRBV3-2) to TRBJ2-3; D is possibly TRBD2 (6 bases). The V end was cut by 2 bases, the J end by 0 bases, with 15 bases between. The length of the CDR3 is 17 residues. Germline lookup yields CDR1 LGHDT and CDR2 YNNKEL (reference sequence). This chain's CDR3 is CASSQTAGGSSTDTQYF. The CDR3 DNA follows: TGTGCCAGCAGCCAAACCGCCGGGGGTTCCAGCACAGATACGCAGTATTTT.

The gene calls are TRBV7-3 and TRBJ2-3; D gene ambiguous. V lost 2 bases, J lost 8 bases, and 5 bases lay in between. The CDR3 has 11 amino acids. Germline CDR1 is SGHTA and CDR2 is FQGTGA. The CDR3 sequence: CASSLYGTQYF. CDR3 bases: TGTGCCAGCAGCTTATACGGTACGCAGTATTTT.

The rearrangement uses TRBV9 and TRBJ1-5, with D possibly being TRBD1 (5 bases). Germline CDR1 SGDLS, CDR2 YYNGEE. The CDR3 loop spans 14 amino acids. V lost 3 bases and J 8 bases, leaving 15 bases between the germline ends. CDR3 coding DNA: TGTGCCAGCAGCGCCTCCCTGACAGTGGAGCCCCAGCATTTT. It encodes CASSASLTVEPQHF.

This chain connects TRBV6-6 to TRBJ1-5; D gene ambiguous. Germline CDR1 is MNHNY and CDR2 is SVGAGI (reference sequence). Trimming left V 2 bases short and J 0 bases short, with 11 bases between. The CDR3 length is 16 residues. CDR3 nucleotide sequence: TGTGCCAGCAGTTACATTGCAGGTTATAGCAATCAGCCCCAGCATTTT. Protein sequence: CASSYIAGYSNQPQHF.

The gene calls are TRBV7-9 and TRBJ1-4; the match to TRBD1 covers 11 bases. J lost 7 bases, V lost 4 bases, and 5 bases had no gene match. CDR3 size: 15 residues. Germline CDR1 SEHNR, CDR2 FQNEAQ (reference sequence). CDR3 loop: CASSSDRGLGEKLFF. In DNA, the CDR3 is TGTGCCAGCAGCTCGGACAGGGGGCTCGGTGAAAAACTGTTTTTT.

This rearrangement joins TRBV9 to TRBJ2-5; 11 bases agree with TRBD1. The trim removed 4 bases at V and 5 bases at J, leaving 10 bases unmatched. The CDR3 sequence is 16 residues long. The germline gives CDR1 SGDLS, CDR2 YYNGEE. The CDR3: CASSPSGTGGVETQYF. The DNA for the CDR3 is TGTGCCAGCAGCCCATCCGGGACAGGGGGTGTGGAGACCCAGTACTTC.

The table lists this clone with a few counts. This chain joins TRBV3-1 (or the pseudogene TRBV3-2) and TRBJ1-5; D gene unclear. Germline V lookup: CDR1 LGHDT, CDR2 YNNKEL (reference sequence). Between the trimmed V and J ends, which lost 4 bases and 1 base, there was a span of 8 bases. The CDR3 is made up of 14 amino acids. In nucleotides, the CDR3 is TGTGCCAGCAGCCTAGGAGTAAGCAATCAGCCCCAGCATTTT. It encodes CASSLGVSNQPQHF.

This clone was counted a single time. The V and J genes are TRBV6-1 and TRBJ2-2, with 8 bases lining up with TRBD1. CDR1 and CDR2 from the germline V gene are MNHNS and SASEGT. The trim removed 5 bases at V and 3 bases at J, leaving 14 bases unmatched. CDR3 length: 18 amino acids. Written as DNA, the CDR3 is TGTGCCAGCAGTAAAGGGAACGTGGACAGGGAGGACACCGGGGAGCTGTTTTTT. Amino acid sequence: CASSKGNVDREDTGELFF.

The CDR3 DNA is TGTGCCAGCAGCCCCACGGGGGAGTATAGAGCTTTCTTT. It translates to CASSPTGEYRAFF. The chain recombines TRBV3-1 (or the pseudogene TRBV3-2) with TRBJ1-1, with a possible D match to TRBD1 (5 bases). The CDR3 runs 13 residues. V lost 4 bases and J 10 bases, leaving 16 bases between the germline ends. Germline CDR1 is LGHDT and CDR2 is YNNKEL (reference sequence).

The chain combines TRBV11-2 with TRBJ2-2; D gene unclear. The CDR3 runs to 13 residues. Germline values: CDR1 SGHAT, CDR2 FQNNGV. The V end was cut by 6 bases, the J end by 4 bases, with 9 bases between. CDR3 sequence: CASRRQLTGELFF. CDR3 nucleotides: TGTGCCAGCAGGAGGCAGCTCACCGGGGAGCTGTTTTTT.

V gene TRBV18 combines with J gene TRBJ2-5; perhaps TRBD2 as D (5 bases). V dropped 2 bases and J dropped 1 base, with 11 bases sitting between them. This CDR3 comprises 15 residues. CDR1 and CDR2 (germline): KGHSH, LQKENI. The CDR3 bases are TGTGCCAGCTCACCATTGGCCAGCGGCCAAGAGACCCAGTACTTC. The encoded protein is CASSPLASGQETQYF.